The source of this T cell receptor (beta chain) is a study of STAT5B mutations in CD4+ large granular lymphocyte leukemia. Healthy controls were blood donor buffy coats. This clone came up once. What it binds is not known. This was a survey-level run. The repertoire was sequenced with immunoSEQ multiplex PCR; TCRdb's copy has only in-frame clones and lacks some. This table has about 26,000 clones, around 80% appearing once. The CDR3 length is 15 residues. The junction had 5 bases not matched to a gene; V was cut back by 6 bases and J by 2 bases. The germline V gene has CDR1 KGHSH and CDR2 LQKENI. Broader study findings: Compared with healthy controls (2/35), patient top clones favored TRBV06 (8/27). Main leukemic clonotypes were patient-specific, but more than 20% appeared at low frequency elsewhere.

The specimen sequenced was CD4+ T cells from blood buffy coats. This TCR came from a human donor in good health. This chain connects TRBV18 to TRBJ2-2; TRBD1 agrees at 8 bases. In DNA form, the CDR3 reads TGTGCCAGCTCTCCCGGGACAGGAAACACCGGGGAGCTGTTTTTT. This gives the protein CASSPGTGNTGELFF. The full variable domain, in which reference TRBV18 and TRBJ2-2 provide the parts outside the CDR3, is NAGVMQNPRHLVRRRGQEARLRCSPMKGHSHVYWYRQLPEEGLKFMVYLQKENIIDESGMPKERFSAEFPKEGPSILRIQQVVRGDSAAYFCASSPGTGNTGELFFGEGSRLTVL.